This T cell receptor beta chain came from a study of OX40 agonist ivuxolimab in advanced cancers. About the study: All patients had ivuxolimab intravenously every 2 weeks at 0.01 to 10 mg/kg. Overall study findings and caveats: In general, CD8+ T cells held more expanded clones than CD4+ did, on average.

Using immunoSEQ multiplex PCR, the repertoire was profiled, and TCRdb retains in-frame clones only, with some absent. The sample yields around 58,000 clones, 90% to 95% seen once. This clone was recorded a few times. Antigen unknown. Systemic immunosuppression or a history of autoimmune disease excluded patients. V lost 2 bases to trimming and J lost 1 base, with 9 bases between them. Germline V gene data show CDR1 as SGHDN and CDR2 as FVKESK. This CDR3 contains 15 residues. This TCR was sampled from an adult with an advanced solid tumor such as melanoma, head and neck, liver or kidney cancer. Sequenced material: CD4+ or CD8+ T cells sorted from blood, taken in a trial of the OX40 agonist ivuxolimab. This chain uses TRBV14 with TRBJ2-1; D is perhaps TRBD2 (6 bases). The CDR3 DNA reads TGTGCCAGCAGCCAATTCGGGACTTCCTACAATGAGCAGTTCTTC. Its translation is CASSQFGTSYNEQFF. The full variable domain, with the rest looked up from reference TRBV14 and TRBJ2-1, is EAGVTQFPSHSVIEKGQTVTLRCDPISGHDNLYWYRRVMGKEIKFLLHFVKESKQDESGMPNNRFLAERTGGTYSTLKVQPAELEDSGVYFCASSQFGTSYNEQFFGPGTRLTVL.